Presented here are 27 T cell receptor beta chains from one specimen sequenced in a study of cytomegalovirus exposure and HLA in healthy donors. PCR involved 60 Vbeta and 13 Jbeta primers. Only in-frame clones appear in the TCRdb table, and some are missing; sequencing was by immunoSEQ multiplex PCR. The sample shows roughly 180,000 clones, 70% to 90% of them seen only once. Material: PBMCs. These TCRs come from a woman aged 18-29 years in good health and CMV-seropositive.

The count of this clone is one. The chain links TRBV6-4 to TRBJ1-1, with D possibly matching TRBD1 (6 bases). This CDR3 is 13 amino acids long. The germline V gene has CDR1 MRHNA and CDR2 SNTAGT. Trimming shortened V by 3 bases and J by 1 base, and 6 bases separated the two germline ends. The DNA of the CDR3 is TGTGCCAGCAGTGAACAGGGGAACACTGAAGCTTTCTTT. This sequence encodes CASSEQGNTEAFF.

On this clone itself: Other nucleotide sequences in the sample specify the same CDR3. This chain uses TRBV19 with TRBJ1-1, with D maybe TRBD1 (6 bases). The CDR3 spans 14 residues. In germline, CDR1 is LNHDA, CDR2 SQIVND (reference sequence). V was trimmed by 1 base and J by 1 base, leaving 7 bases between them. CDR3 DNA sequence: TGTGCCAGTAGTATAGGGACAGCGAACACTGAAGCTTTCTTT. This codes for CASSIGTANTEAFF. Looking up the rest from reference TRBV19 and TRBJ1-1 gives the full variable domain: DGGITQSPKYLFRKEGQNVTLSCEQNLNHDAMYWYRQDPGQGLRLIYYSQIVNDFQKGDIAEGYSVSREKKESFPLTVTSAQKNPTAFYLCASSIGTANTEAFFGQGTRLTVV.

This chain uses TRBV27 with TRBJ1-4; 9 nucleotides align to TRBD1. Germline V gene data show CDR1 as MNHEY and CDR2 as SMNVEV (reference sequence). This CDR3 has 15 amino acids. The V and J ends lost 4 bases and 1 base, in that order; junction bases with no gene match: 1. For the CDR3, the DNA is TGTGCCAGCAGTTGGGGACAGGGAACTAATGAAAAACTGTTTTTT. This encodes CASSWGQGTNEKLFF.

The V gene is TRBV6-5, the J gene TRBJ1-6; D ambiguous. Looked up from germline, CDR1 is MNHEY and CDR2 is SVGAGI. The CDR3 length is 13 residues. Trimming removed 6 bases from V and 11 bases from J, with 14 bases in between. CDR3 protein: CASSPELLTPLHF. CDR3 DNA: TGTGCCAGCAGCCCGGAGCTATTAACACCCCTCCACTTT.

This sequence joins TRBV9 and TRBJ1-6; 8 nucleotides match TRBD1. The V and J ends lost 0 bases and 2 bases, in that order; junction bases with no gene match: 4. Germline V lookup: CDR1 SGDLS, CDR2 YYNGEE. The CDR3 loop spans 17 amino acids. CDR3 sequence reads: CASSVAQGEPYNSPLHF. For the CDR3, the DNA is TGTGCCAGCAGCGTAGCACAGGGGGAGCCCTATAATTCACCCCTCCACTTT.

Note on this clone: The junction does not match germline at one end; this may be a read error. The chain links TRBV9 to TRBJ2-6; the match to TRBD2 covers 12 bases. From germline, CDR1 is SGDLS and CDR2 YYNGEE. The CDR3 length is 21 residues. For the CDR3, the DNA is TGTGCCAGCAGCGTAGGACTAGCGGGGGCGCCTTTTTATTTAGGGGCCAACGGCCTGACTTTC. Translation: CASSVGLAGAPFYLGANGLTF.

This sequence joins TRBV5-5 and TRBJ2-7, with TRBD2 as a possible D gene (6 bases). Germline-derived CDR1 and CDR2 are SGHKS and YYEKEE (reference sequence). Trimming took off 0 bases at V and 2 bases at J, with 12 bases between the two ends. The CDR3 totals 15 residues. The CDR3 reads CASSLAKGTAYEQYF. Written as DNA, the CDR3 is TGTGCCAGCAGCTTGGCCAAGGGGACTGCCTACGAGCAGTACTTC. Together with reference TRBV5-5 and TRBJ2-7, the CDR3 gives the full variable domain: DAGVTQSPTHLIKTRGQQVTLRCSPISGHKSVSWYQQVLGQGPQFIFQYYEKEERGRGNFPDRFSARQFPNYSSELNVNALLLGDSALYLCASSLAKGTAYEQYFGPGTRLTVT.

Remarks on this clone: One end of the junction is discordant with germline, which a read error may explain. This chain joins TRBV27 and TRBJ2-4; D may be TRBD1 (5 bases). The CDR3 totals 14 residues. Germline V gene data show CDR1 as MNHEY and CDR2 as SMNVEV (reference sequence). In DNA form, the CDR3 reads TGTGCCAGCAGTTTTGGTGGGGCCAAAAACAGTCAGTACTTC. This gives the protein CASSFGGAKNSQYF.

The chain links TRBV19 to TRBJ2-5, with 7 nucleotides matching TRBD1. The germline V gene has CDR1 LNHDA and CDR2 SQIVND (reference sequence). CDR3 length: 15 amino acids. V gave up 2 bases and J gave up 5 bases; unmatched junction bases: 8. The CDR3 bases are TGTGCCAGTAGTATAACTGCGACAGGGCGCGAGACCCAGTACTTC. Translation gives CASSITATGRETQYF.

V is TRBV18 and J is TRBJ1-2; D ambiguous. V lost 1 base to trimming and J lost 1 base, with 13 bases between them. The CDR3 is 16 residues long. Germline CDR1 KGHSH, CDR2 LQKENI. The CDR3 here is CASSPREPSGNYGYTF. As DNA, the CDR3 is TGTGCCAGCTCACCACGGGAGCCGAGCGGTAACTATGGCTACACCTTC.

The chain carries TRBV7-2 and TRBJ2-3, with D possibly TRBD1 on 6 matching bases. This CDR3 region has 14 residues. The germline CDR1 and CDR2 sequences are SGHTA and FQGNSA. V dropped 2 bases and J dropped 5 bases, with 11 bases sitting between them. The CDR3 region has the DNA TGTGCCAGCAGCTTAATCAGAGGGGGAGATACGCAGTATTTT. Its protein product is CASSLIRGGDTQYF.

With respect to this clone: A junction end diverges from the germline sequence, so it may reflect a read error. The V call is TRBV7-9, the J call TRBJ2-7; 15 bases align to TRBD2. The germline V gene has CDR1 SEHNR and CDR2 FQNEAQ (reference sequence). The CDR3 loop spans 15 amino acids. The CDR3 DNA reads TGTTCCAGCAGCCGGACTAGCGGGGGGGTTTACGAGCAGTACTTC. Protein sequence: CSSSRTSGGVYEQYF.

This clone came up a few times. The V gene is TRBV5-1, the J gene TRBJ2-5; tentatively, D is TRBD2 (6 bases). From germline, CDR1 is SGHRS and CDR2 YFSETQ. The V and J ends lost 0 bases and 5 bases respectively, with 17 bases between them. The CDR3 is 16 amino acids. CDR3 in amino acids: CASSLDAGPLRETQYF. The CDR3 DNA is TGCGCCAGCAGCTTGGACGCGGGGCCGCTGAGGGAGACCCAGTACTTC.

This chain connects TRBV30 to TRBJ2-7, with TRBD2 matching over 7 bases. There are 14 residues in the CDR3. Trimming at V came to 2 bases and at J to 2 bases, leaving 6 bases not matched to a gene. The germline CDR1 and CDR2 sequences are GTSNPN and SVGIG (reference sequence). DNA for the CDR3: TGTGCCTGGAGTTTCCGACGGGGGGCCTACGAGCAGTACTTC. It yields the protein CAWSFRRGAYEQYF.

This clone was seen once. CDR3 region: CASSVLRGRRNEQFF. Written as DNA, the CDR3 is TGTGCCAGTAGTGTCTTAAGGGGGCGCAGGAATGAGCAGTTCTTC. The V and J genes are TRBV19 and TRBJ2-1; 7 nucleotides line up with TRBD1. The V gene's germline CDR1 is LNHDA and CDR2 SQIVND (reference sequence). Germline trimming cut 5 bases from V and 7 bases from J; bases unmatched to any gene: 11. CDR3 length equals 15 residues.

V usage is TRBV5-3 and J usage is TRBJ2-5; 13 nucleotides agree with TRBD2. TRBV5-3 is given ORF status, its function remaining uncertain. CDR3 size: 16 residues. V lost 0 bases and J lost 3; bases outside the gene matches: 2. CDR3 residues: CARSLATSGGKETQYF. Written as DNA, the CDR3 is TGTGCCAGAAGCTTGGCGACTAGCGGGGGGAAAGAGACCCAGTACTTC.

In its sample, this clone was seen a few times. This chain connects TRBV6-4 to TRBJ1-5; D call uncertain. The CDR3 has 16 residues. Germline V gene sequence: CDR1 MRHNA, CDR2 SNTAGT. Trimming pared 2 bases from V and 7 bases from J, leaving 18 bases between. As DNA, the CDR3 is TGTGCCAGCAGTGACAGGAACGACACCCTAAGGCAGCCCCAGCATTTT. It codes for CASSDRNDTLRQPQHF.

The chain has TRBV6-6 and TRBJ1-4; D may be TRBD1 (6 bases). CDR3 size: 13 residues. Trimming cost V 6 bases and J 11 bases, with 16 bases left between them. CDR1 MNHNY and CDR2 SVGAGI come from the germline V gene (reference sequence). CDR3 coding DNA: TGTGCCAGCAGCATACGGACAGAATTTAAACTGTTTTTT. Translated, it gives CASSIRTEFKLFF.

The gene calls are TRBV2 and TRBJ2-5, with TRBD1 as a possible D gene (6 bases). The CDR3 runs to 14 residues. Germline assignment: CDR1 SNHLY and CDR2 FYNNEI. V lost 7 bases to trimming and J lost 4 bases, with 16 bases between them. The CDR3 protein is CASKSGALRETQYF. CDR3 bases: TGTGCCAGCAAGTCAGGGGCGCTTCGAGAGACCCAGTACTTC.

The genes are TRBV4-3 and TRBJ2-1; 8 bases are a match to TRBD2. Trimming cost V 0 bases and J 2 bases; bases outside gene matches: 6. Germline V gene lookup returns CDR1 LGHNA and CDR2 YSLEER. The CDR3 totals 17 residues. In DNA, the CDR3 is TGCGCCAGCAGCCAAGAAATGAGCGGGGGCCCCTACAATGAGCAGTTCTTC. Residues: CASSQEMSGGPYNEQFF.

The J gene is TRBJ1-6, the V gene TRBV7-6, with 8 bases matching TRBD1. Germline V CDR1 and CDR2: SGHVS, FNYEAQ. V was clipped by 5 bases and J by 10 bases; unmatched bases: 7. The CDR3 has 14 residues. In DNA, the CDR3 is TGTGCCAGCAGCGCTACAGGGGGGAACTCACCCCTCCACTTT. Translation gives CASSATGGNSPLHF.

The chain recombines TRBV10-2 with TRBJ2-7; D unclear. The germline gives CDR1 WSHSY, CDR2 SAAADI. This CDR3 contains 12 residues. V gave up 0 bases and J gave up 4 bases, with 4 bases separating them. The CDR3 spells CASSESLYEQYF. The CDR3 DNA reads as TGCGCCAGCAGTGAGTCGCTATACGAGCAGTACTTC.

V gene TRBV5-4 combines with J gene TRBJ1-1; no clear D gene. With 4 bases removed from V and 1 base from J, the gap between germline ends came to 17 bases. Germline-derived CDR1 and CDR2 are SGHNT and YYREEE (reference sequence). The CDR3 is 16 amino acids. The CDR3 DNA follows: TGTGCCAGCAGCCGGCGGGGAGGAGGGTCGAACACTGAAGCTTTCTTT. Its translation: CASSRRGGGSNTEAFF.

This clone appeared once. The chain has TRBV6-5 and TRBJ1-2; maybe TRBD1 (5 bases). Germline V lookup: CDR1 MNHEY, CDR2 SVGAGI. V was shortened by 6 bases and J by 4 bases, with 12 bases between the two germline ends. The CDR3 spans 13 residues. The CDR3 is CASRQDMAYGYTF. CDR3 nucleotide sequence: TGTGCCAGCAGGCAGGACATGGCCTATGGCTACACCTTC.

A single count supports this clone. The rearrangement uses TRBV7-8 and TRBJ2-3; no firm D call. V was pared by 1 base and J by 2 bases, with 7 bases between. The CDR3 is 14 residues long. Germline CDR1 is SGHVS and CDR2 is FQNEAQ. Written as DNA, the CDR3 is TGTGCCAGCAGCTTAGGAGAATACACAGATACGCAGTATTTT. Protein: CASSLGEYTDTQYF.

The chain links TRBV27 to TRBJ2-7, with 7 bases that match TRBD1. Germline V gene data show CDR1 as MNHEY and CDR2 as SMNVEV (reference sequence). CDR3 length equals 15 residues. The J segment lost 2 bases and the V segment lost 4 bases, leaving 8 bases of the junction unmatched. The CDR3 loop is CASSSVNRGTYEQYF. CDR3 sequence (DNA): TGTGCCAGCAGTTCCGTCAACAGGGGAACCTACGAGCAGTACTTC.

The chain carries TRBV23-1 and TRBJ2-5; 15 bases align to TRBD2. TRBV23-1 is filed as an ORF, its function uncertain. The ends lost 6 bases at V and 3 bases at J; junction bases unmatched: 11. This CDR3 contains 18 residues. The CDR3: CASRPWTSGGGREETQYF. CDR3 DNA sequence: TGCGCCAGCAGACCTTGGACTAGCGGGGGGGGGCGGGAAGAGACCCAGTACTTC.